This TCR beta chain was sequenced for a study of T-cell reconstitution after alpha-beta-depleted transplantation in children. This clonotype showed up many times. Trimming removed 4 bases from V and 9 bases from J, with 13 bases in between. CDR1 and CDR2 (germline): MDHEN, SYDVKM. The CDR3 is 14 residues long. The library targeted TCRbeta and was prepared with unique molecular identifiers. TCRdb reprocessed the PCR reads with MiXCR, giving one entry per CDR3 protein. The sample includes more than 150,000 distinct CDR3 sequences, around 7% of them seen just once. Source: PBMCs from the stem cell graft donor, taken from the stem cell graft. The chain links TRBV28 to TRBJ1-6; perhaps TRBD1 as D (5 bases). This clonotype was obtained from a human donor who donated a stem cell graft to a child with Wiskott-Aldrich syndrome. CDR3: CASSSPGPPSPLHF. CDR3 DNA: TGTGCCAGCAGTTCACCGGGACCCCCTTCACCCCTCCACTTT. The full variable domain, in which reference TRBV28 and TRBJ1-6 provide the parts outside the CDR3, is DVKVTQSSRYLVKRTGEKVFLECVQDMDHENMFWYRQDPGLGLRLIYFSYDVKMKEKGDIPEGYSVSREKKERFSLILESASTNQTSMYLCASSSPGPPSPLHFGNGTRLTVT.